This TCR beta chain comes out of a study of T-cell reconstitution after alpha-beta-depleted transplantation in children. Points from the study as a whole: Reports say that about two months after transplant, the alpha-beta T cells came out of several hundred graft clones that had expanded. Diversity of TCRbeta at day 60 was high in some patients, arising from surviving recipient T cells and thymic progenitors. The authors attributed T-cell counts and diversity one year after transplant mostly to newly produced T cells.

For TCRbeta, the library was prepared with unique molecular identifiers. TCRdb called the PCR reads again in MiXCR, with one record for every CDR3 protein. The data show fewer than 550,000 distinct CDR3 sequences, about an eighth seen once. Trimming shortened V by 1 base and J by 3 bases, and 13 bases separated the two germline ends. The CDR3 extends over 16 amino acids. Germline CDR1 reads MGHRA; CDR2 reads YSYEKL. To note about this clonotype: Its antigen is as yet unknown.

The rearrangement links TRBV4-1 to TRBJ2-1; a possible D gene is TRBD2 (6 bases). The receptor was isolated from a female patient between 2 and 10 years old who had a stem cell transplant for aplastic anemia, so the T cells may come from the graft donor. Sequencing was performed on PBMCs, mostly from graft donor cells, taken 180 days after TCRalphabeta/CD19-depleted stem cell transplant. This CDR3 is CASSQGAPRGYNEQFF. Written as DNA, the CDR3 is TGCGCCAGCAGCCAAGGGGCCCCGCGGGGCTACAATGAGCAGTTCTTC.